This T cell receptor (beta chain) was sequenced in a study of blood T cell repertoires in COVID-19. The overall study: Acute and convalescent COVID-19 specimens originated in the United States, Italy and Spain. T cells, B-cell-depleted T cells, or PBMCs provided the cDNA or gDNA that served as material.

The repertoire was sequenced with immunoSEQ multiplex PCR; TCRdb's copy has only in-frame clones and lacks some. The sample includes approximately 440,000 clones, about nine tenths of them seen just once. J was trimmed by 7 bases and V by 3 bases; bases with no gene match: 6. Germline CDR1 reads SGHRS; CDR2 reads YFSETQ. The CDR3 consists of 14 residues. This sequence originates from a man aged 18 to 30 who had recovered from COVID-19. The chain employs TRBV5-1 and TRBJ2-7, with 11 bases identical to TRBD2. Sequenced material: PBMCs or T cells enriched from blood (not recorded which). CDR3 bases: TGCGCCAGCAGCTCCACTAGCGGGAGTAGGGAGCAGTACTTC. Translated, it gives CASSSTSGSREQYF.